These T cell receptor beta chains were read from a single sample in a study of control samples from healthy donors and cancer patients. The method was immunoSEQ multiplex PCR; TCRdb's version includes in-frame clones alone and lacks a portion of them. The sample yields about 150,000 clones, around 95% seen once. The sample comprised blood. The receptor source for this set is a middle-aged man in good health. Both conserved end residues are part of each CDR3. A D gene is named only where the DNA matches it firmly. Only part of the rows carry a size: once, few, many, or a class if the clone is expanded.

j_gene: TRBJ1-2; d_gene: .; v_gene: TRBV5-4; abundance: .; CDR3nt: TGTGCCAGCAGGCAAGGGGGGGACTATGGCTACACCTTC; CDR3aa: CASRQGGDYGYTF
j_gene: TRBJ1-1; d_gene: TRBD1; v_gene: TRBV4-2; abundance: .; CDR3nt: TGTGCCAGCAGCCCGGGACAGCGAATTGATATTCTCACTGAAGCTTTCTTT; CDR3aa: CASSPGQRIDILTEAFF
j_gene: TRBJ1-2; d_gene: .; v_gene: TRBV27; abundance: .; CDR3nt: TGTGCCAGCAGTCGATACGGGGGTAGCGATGGCTACACCTTC; CDR3aa: CASSRYGGSDGYTF
j_gene: TRBJ1-4; d_gene: .; v_gene: TRBV6-1; abundance: once; CDR3nt: TGTGCCAGCAGTGAATGGACAGAAGCTAATGAAAAACTGTTTTTT; CDR3aa: CASSEWTEANEKLFF
j_gene: TRBJ1-5; d_gene: .; v_gene: TRBV27; abundance: .; CDR3nt: TGTGCCAGCAGTTTGAAAGGGCCCGCGATGGACAATCAGCCCCAGCATTTT; CDR3aa: CASSLKGPAMDNQPQHF
j_gene: TRBJ1-4; d_gene: TRBD1; v_gene: TRBV5-8; abundance: .; CDR3nt: TGTGCCAGCAGCCCCGGACAGGGGGTCACTAATGAAAAACTGTTTTTT; CDR3aa: CASSPGQGVTNEKLFF
j_gene: TRBJ2-7; d_gene: .; v_gene: TRBV5-1; abundance: .; CDR3nt: TGCGCCAGCAGCTTGGAAGGGGGCGAGCAGTACTTC; CDR3aa: CASSLEGGEQYF
j_gene: TRBJ1-1; d_gene: TRBD1; v_gene: TRBV7-9; abundance: .; CDR3nt: TGTGCCAGCAGCCCAAGACAGGGCAACACTGAAGCTTTCTTT; CDR3aa: CASSPRQGNTEAFF
j_gene: TRBJ2-3; d_gene: TRBD1; v_gene: TRBV5-1; abundance: .; CDR3nt: TGCGCCAGCAGCCCCATCCCGGGACAGGGGCCAGATACGCAGTATTTT; CDR3aa: CASSPIPGQGPDTQYF
j_gene: TRBJ2-1; d_gene: .; v_gene: TRBV11-2; abundance: .; CDR3nt: TGTGCCAGCAGCTTTCCGGGTAGCGCCGGTGAGCAGTTCTTC; CDR3aa: CASSFPGSAGEQFF
j_gene: TRBJ1-2; d_gene: .; v_gene: TRBV19; abundance: .; CDR3nt: TGTGCCAGTAGTATAAACGGGTATGGCTACACCTTC; CDR3aa: CASSINGYGYTF
j_gene: TRBJ1-4; d_gene: .; v_gene: TRBV7-2; abundance: .; CDR3nt: .; CDR3aa: CASSFGPGGEKLFF
j_gene: TRBJ1-1; d_gene: .; v_gene: TRBV30; abundance: .; CDR3nt: TGTGCCTCCGAGAGGACACGTGAAGCTTTCTTT; CDR3aa: CASERTREAFF
j_gene: TRBJ1-2; d_gene: .; v_gene: TRBV30; abundance: .; CDR3nt: TGTGCCTGGAGTGTAGCGGCCTCCTATGGCTACACCTTC; CDR3aa: CAWSVAASYGYTF
j_gene: TRBJ2-5; d_gene: TRBD1; v_gene: TRBV7-8; abundance: .; CDR3nt: TGTGCCAGCAGCCTGGTTACGGGACAGGGGGTGCAAGAGACCCAGTACTTC; CDR3aa: CASSLVTGQGVQETQYF
j_gene: TRBJ2-7; d_gene: .; v_gene: TRBV5-6; abundance: .; CDR3nt: TGTGCCAGCAGCCCCGGAAGAGGTTACGAGCAGTACTTC; CDR3aa: CASSPGRGYEQYF
j_gene: TRBJ2-7; d_gene: .; v_gene: TRBV5-1; abundance: once; CDR3nt: TGCGCCAGCAGCCCCAGGGCGGAATCCTACGAGCAGTACTTC; CDR3aa: CASSPRAESYEQYF
j_gene: TRBJ1-2; d_gene: TRBD1; v_gene: TRBV28; abundance: .; CDR3nt: TGTGCCAGCAGCTGGCAGGGGGGCTATGGCCACACCTTC; CDR3aa: CASSWQGGYGHTF
j_gene: TRBJ2-1; d_gene: TRBD2; v_gene: TRBV13; abundance: .; CDR3nt: TGTGCCAGCAGCTCCCGGGACGGCGGGGGGGGTGAGCAGTTCTTC; CDR3aa: CASSSRDGGGGEQFF
j_gene: TRBJ1-3; d_gene: .; v_gene: TRBV7-9; abundance: once; CDR3nt: TGTGCCAGCAGCTTAGGAGGGTTTACCATATATTTT; CDR3aa: CASSLGGFTIYF
j_gene: TRBJ1-2; d_gene: .; v_gene: TRBV28; abundance: once; CDR3nt: TGTGCCAGCAGGACTCGGACGGGCTATGGCTACACCTTC; CDR3aa: CASRTRTGYGYTF
j_gene: TRBJ2-1; d_gene: TRBD2; v_gene: TRBV3-1/TRBV3-2; abundance: once; CDR3nt: TGTGCCAGCAGCCAGCTAGCGGGGGGGTACAATGAGCAGTTCTTC; CDR3aa: CASSQLAGGYNEQFF
j_gene: TRBJ1-4; d_gene: .; v_gene: TRBV6-5; abundance: .; CDR3nt: TGTGCCAGCAGTTACGCGGGAAAACTGTTTTTT; CDR3aa: CASSYAGKLFF
j_gene: TRBJ2-2; d_gene: .; v_gene: TRBV3-1/TRBV3-2; abundance: .; CDR3nt: TGTGCCAGCACCCCAGGCACCGGGGAGCTGTTTTTT; CDR3aa: CASTPGTGELFF
j_gene: TRBJ1-2; d_gene: .; v_gene: TRBV25-1; abundance: .; CDR3nt: TGTGCCAGCAGTGAGGCGGGACGGGGCCCAGCTGGCTACACCTTC; CDR3aa: CASSEAGRGPAGYTF
j_gene: TRBJ1-1; d_gene: .; v_gene: TRBV4-2; abundance: .; CDR3nt: TGTGCCAGCAGCCAAGAACGGGGTGAAGCTTTCTTT; CDR3aa: CASSQERGEAFF
j_gene: TRBJ2-1; d_gene: .; v_gene: TRBV19; abundance: .; CDR3nt: TGTGCCAGTAAAGAACTCCATGGTGGGGGGGAGCAGTTCTTC; CDR3aa: CASKELHGGGEQFF
j_gene: TRBJ2-3; d_gene: TRBD2; v_gene: TRBV24-1; abundance: .; CDR3nt: TGTGCCACCAGTGACCCTAGCGGGGGTAGAACAGATACGCAGTATTTT; CDR3aa: CATSDPSGGRTDTQYF
j_gene: TRBJ1-1; d_gene: .; v_gene: TRBV11-2; abundance: .; CDR3nt: TGTGCCAGCAGCGCGTCGATGAACACTGAAGCTTTCTTT; CDR3aa: CASSASMNTEAFF
j_gene: TRBJ1-5; d_gene: .; v_gene: TRBV28; abundance: .; CDR3nt: TGTGCCAGCAGTTTATCGAGGGTGGGTCAGCCCCAGCATTTT; CDR3aa: CASSLSRVGQPQHF
j_gene: TRBJ2-7; d_gene: TRBD1; v_gene: TRBV4-1; abundance: .; CDR3nt: TGCGCCAGCAGCCTAAGGGACAGTACCTACGAGCAGTACTTC; CDR3aa: CASSLRDSTYEQYF
j_gene: TRBJ2-1; d_gene: .; v_gene: TRBV29-1; abundance: .; CDR3nt: TGCAGCGTTGGCTACAATGAGCAGTTCTTC; CDR3aa: CSVGYNEQFF
j_gene: TRBJ1-4; d_gene: TRBD1; v_gene: TRBV2; abundance: .; CDR3nt: TGTGCCAGCAGGGGGGACAGGGGGAATGAAAAACTGTTTTTT; CDR3aa: CASRGDRGNEKLFF
j_gene: TRBJ1-2; d_gene: .; v_gene: TRBV7-9; abundance: few; CDR3nt: TGTGCCAGCAGCTCACAGGGATTCGCTAACTATGGCTACACCTTC; CDR3aa: CASSSQGFANYGYTF
j_gene: TRBJ1-6; d_gene: .; v_gene: TRBV5-4; abundance: .; CDR3nt: TGTGCCAGCAGCTTGGCAACGGGTCGGACACCCCTCCACTTT; CDR3aa: CASSLATGRTPLHF
j_gene: TRBJ2-1; d_gene: TRBD1; v_gene: TRBV24-1; abundance: .; CDR3nt: TGTGCCACCAGTGATCCCGACAGGGGAAAAAATGAGCAGTTCTTC; CDR3aa: CATSDPDRGKNEQFF
j_gene: TRBJ2-1; d_gene: TRBD1; v_gene: TRBV5-6; abundance: .; CDR3nt: TGTGCCAGCAGCCGCGGACAGGGGGCGTGGAATGAGCAGTTCTTC; CDR3aa: CASSRGQGAWNEQFF
j_gene: TRBJ1-2; d_gene: TRBD1; v_gene: TRBV6-5; abundance: .; CDR3nt: TGTGCCAGCACCGCCGCAGGGGGCCTCTATGGCTACACCTTC; CDR3aa: CASTAAGGLYGYTF
j_gene: TRBJ2-1; d_gene: .; v_gene: TRBV5-1; abundance: .; CDR3nt: TGCGCCAGCAGCCCTCCCCTTGGCAATGAGCAGTTCTTC; CDR3aa: CASSPPLGNEQFF
j_gene: TRBJ1-1; d_gene: .; v_gene: TRBV28; abundance: .; CDR3nt: TGTGCCAGCAGTTTACCCGGACGTTTGAACACTGAAGCTTTCTTT; CDR3aa: CASSLPGRLNTEAFF
j_gene: TRBJ2-7; d_gene: .; v_gene: TRBV2; abundance: .; CDR3nt: TGTGCCAGCAGACCCGACCGGAGTTCCTACGAGCAGTACTTC; CDR3aa: CASRPDRSSYEQYF
j_gene: TRBJ1-1; d_gene: .; v_gene: TRBV28; abundance: .; CDR3nt: TGTGCCAGCACCTCTGGGGCCGCGGGCACTGAAGCTTTCTTT; CDR3aa: CASTSGAAGTEAFF
j_gene: TRBJ1-1; d_gene: .; v_gene: TRBV30; abundance: .; CDR3nt: TGTGCCTGGAGGAGGAACACTGAAGCTTTCTTT; CDR3aa: CAWRRNTEAFF
j_gene: TRBJ2-7; d_gene: .; v_gene: TRBV7-9; abundance: .; CDR3nt: TGTGCCAGCAGCCTCCGGGACCGTTCCTACGAGCAGTACTTC; CDR3aa: CASSLRDRSYEQYF
j_gene: TRBJ1-6; d_gene: TRBD1; v_gene: TRBV6-2/TRBV6-3; abundance: .; CDR3nt: TGTGCCAGCAGTTACTCCACAGGGGGTGCTTTCCCCCTCCACTTT; CDR3aa: CASSYSTGGAFPLHF
j_gene: TRBJ1-3; d_gene: .; v_gene: TRBV11-2; abundance: .; CDR3nt: TGTGCCAGCAGCTACCCCGGGACTTTTAGCTCTGGAAACACCATATATTTT; CDR3aa: CASSYPGTFSSGNTIYF
j_gene: TRBJ2-7; d_gene: .; v_gene: TRBV19; abundance: .; CDR3nt: TGTGCCAGTAGGTCGGCAGGGGCTATCTACGAGCAGTACTTC; CDR3aa: CASRSAGAIYEQYF
j_gene: TRBJ1-2; d_gene: .; v_gene: TRBV7-2; abundance: once; CDR3nt: TGTGCCAGCAGCTTAAGGGGAGGGTCGTCCTCCTGGGGCTACACCTTC; CDR3aa: CASSLRGGSSSWGYTF
j_gene: TRBJ2-5; d_gene: TRBD2; v_gene: TRBV5-1; abundance: .; CDR3nt: TGCGCCAGCAGCTTGAAGCGGGGGGGCCGCGAGACCCAGTACTTC; CDR3aa: CASSLKRGGRETQYF